Listed below are T cell receptor beta chains from one sample, sequenced in a study of radiotherapy plus CTLA-4 blockade in lung cancer. Here immunoSEQ multiplex PCR was the method, and the copy in TCRdb shows in-frame clones only, minus some. The sample includes more than 90,000 clones, approximately 78% of them seen just once. Sequenced material: peripheral blood, taken from a patient treated with radiotherapy plus ipilimumab. All receptors come from a human donor with non-small cell lung cancer that progressed on radiotherapy plus ipilimumab. Each CDR3 is given with its conserved first and last residue. Each record gives: V gene, J gene, CDR3 protein.

v_gene: TRBV9
j_gene: TRBJ1-3
CDR3aa: CASSGRQGAGGNTIYF

v_gene: TRBV30
j_gene: TRBJ1-4
CDR3aa: CAWGGQGKNEKLFF

v_gene: TRBV11-3
j_gene: TRBJ2-3
CDR3aa: CASSATSTDTQYF

v_gene: TRBV5-8
j_gene: TRBJ2-3
CDR3aa: CASSLGTGEDTQYF

v_gene: TRBV5-1
j_gene: TRBJ2-5
CDR3aa: CASSPGRRDQETQYF

v_gene: TRBV29-1
j_gene: TRBJ2-5
CDR3aa: CSVNLSSGRAWETQYF

v_gene: TRBV10-2
j_gene: TRBJ2-3
CDR3aa: CASRRNPGLGNTDTQYF

v_gene: TRBV27
j_gene: TRBJ2-3
CDR3aa: CASRSIAKVSDTQYF

v_gene: TRBV28
j_gene: TRBJ2-5
CDR3aa: CASSFRFGVMAQYF

v_gene: TRBV18
j_gene: TRBJ1-1
CDR3aa: CASSQGQGMGAFF

v_gene: TRBV5-1
j_gene: TRBJ2-2
CDR3aa: CASKTWAAGGAGELFF

v_gene: TRBV30
j_gene: TRBJ1-2
CDR3aa: CAWSVAGNYGYTF

v_gene: TRBV6-5
j_gene: TRBJ2-3
CDR3aa: CASSYFGAADTQYF

v_gene: TRBV7-6
j_gene: TRBJ2-5
CDR3aa: CASSLTSDREETQYF

v_gene: TRBV4-1
j_gene: TRBJ2-5
CDR3aa: CASSQEEGEGRTQYF

v_gene: TRBV11-2
j_gene: TRBJ2-7
CDR3aa: CASSPSYEQYF

v_gene: TRBV28
j_gene: TRBJ2-1
CDR3aa: CASSLSQGGYNEQFF

v_gene: TRBV4-2
j_gene: TRBJ1-5
CDR3aa: CASSQLIGAGEGDQPQHF

v_gene: TRBV27
j_gene: TRBJ1-1
CDR3aa: CASSRVEGLNTEAFF

v_gene: TRBV20-1
j_gene: TRBJ2-1
CDR3aa: CSATQGNEQFF

v_gene: TRBV28
j_gene: TRBJ1-1
CDR3aa: CASSLQGITEAFF

v_gene: TRBV2
j_gene: TRBJ2-5
CDR3aa: CASSFPGLAGGETQYF

v_gene: TRBV10-3
j_gene: TRBJ2-7
CDR3aa: CAISESRQGLYEQYF

v_gene: TRBV7-3
j_gene: TRBJ1-2
CDR3aa: CASSLTGQGGYTF

v_gene: TRBV7-9
j_gene: TRBJ1-2
CDR3aa: CASSLALPGIDGYTF

v_gene: TRBV4-1
j_gene: TRBJ2-7
CDR3aa: CASSQDPAAYEQYF

v_gene: TRBV5-1
j_gene: TRBJ1-4
CDR3aa: CASSITGDEKLFF

v_gene: TRBV2
j_gene: TRBJ1-1
CDR3aa: CASTLQWDRSSEAFF

v_gene: TRBV5-5
j_gene: TRBJ1-1
CDR3aa: CASSFRVGTEAFF

v_gene: TRBV18
j_gene: TRBJ1-5
CDR3aa: CASSPTGGSNQPQHF

v_gene: TRBV2
j_gene: TRBJ2-2
CDR3aa: CAIPRENTGELFF

v_gene: TRBV6-6
j_gene: TRBJ2-7
CDR3aa: CASSYSPDGKQYF

v_gene: TRBV2
j_gene: TRBJ2-3
CDR3aa: CASTERDTQYF